This TCR beta chain is drawn from a study of blood T cell repertoires in COVID-19. For the study at large: The origin of the acute and convalescent COVID-19 samples was the United States, Italy and Spain.

This CDR3 is built from 16 residues. The V and J ends lost 4 bases and 0 bases, in that order; junction bases with no gene match: 5. Germline assignment: CDR1 LGHNA and CDR2 YNFKEQ. Per the original methods: Estimation of nucleated cell counts was performed using reference gene primer amplification. Repertoires were generated with immunoSEQ multiplex PCR, while TCRdb's copy carries only in-frame clones and drops some. Clone size and the V and J calls come from that table; the DNA yielded D and trimming. The repertoire holds 93,000 or so clones, with about four fifths as singletons. This receptor was identified in a human donor in a cohort sampled during active COVID-19. Sequencing was carried out using peripheral blood. The chain joins TRBV4-2 to TRBJ1-2; 10 bases agree with TRBD1. CDR3 amino acids: CASSLGQGDTNYGYTF. Here the CDR3 DNA reads TGTGCCAGCAGCCTTGGACAGGGGGATACTAACTATGGCTACACCTTC.